The clone carrying this T cell receptor beta chain showed up just once. The sample comes from a study of blood T cell repertoires in COVID-19. Generated by immunoSEQ multiplex PCR, the TCRdb table keeps only in-frame clones and is missing some. Found here are about 170,000 clones, 85% to 90% of them singletons; the top ten hold over 3.5%. This TCR was sampled from a man aged 18 to 30 with active or convalescent COVID-19. The source material was peripheral blood.

The CDR3 DNA is TGTGCCAGCAGCTTACGGAGGAGGGATAGCACAGATACGCAGTATTTT. Translating it yields CASSLRRRDSTDTQYF. This chain links TRBV7-9 with TRBJ2-3, with D possibly TRBD2 on 6 matching bases. The CDR3 covers 16 residues. Trimming took 2 bases from V and 0 from J, leaving 12 bases between them. Germline V gene data show CDR1 as SEHNR and CDR2 as FQNEAQ (reference sequence).